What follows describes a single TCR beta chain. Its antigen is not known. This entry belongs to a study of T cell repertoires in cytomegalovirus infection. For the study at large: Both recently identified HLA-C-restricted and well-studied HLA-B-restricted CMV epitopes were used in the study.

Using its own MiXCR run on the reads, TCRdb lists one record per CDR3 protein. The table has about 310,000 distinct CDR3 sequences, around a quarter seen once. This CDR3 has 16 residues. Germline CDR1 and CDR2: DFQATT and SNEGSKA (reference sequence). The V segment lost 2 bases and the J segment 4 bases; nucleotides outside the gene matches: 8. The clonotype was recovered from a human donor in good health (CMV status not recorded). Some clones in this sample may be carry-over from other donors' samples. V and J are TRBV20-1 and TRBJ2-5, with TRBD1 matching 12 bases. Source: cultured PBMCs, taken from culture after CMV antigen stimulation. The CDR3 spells CSARQWGQGAGETQYF. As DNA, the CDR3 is TGCAGTGCTAGACAATGGGGACAGGGGGCCGGAGAGACCCAGTACTTC.